This T cell receptor (beta chain) is drawn from a study of immune heterogeneity within non-small cell lung tumors. Multiplex PCR amplified the TCR beta CDR3 region. Its first round ran for around 10 cycles with 32 V and 13 J primers. In TCRdb, the multiplex PCR reads were re-called with MiXCR into one record per CDR3 protein. The data show under 4,000 distinct CDR3 sequences, 52% seen once. General study points: Comparison across individual patients showed largely distinct high-frequency T-cell receptor beta clonotypes. Local T-cell clonality tracked local tumor mutational burden, showing a moderate yet significant relationship (R around 0.34). Tumor sites in a patient shared identical dominant CDR3 beta clonotypes and also carried site-unique high-frequency clones.

With around 600 ng used per sample, the template was genomic DNA from bulk tumor. In surgery, several biopsies were collected from each primary tumor at widely spaced sites. Patients underwent curative surgery for untreated, newly diagnosed non-small cell lung cancer. This clonotype has only one observation. Its antigen remains unidentified. Material for sequencing was lung tumor tissue. This TCR came from a man aged 60 to 69 with non-small cell lung cancer.

The CDR3 protein is CASSPRTSWSNEQFF. As DNA, the CDR3 is TGTGCCAGCAGCCCCCGGACTAGTTGGTCCAATGAGCAGTTCTTC. The V gene is TRBV9, the J gene TRBJ2-1, with 7 bases fitting TRBD2. V dropped 4 bases and J dropped 6; count of bases not matched to a gene: 10. The CDR3 consists of 15 residues. The germline V gene encodes CDR1 SGDLS and CDR2 YYNGEE.